These 16 T cell receptor beta chains came from one sample sequenced in a study of OX40 agonist ivuxolimab in advanced cancers. The repertoire was sequenced with immunoSEQ multiplex PCR; TCRdb's copy has only in-frame clones and lacks some. The sample holds about 80,000 clones; roughly 94% are singletons and the top ten take roughly 9.6%. Specimen: CD4+ or CD8+ T cells sorted from blood, collected in a trial of the OX40 agonist ivuxolimab. The origin of the receptors is an adult with an advanced solid tumor such as melanoma, head and neck, liver or kidney cancer.

The rearrangement joins TRBV7-9 to TRBJ2-2; 9 bases map to TRBD2. In germline, CDR1 is SEHNR, CDR2 FQNEAQ (reference sequence). V was pared by 5 bases and J by 4 bases, with 14 bases of the junction left unmatched. There are 18 residues in the CDR3. CDR3 DNA: TGTGCCAGCAGCAATTCTGTGGCTAGCGGGAAAATCACCGGGGAGCTGTTTTTT. As protein: CASSNSVASGKITGELFF.

The chain employs TRBV28 and TRBJ2-1; TRBD2 aligns across 9 bases. With V trimmed by 6 bases and J by 12 bases, 30 bases remained unmatched. CDR1 and CDR2 (germline): MDHEN, SYDVKM. The CDR3 loop spans 20 amino acids. The CDR3 DNA sequence: TGTGCCAGCAGCGCCTGGGGGTCCTCCTCTAGCGGGACCTACAATGATGGGCAGTTCTTC. It codes for CASSAWGSSSSGTYNDGQFF.

The chain is built from TRBV7-2 and TRBJ2-7; TRBD1 agrees at 7 bases. The CDR3 loop spans 15 amino acids. Germline V gives CDR1 SGHTA, CDR2 FQGNSA. The V and J ends lost 5 bases and 0 bases, in that order; junction bases with no gene match: 7. CDR3 in DNA: TGTGCCAGCAGCGACCGGGGACAGAGCTCCTACGAGCAGTACTTC. It codes for CASSDRGQSSYEQYF.

This clone was detected a few times. This chain links TRBV15 with TRBJ2-7, with 7 positions matching TRBD2. V dropped 5 bases and J dropped 0; count of bases not matched to a gene: 4. Germline-derived CDR1 and CDR2 are LNHNV and YYDKDF (reference sequence). This CDR3 contains 14 residues. For the CDR3, the DNA is TGTGCCACCAGCGCCCGGGACTACTCCTACGAGCAGTACTTC. Translation gives CATSARDYSYEQYF.

A note on this clone: At one of its ends the junction is not consistent with the germline gene, which may arise from a read error. J is TRBJ1-1 and V is TRBV19; tentative D call: TRBD1 (5 bases). The germline gives CDR1 LNHDA, CDR2 SQIVND (reference sequence). CDR3 length: 13 amino acids. DNA of the CDR3: TGTGCCAGTACTATAAGGGGGAACACTGAAGCTTTCTTT. This codes for CASTIRGNTEAFF.

The chain combines TRBV13 with TRBJ2-3, with 7 bases aligning to TRBD2. The CDR3 extends over 14 amino acids. Germline-derived CDR1 and CDR2 are PRHDT and FYEKMQ (reference sequence). Unmatched junction bases numbered 12, after V lost 8 bases and J lost 7 bases. The CDR3 sequence is CASGRGGSGNTQYF. The CDR3, as DNA: TGTGCCAGCGGAAGGGGCGGGAGCGGGAATACGCAGTATTTT.

The genes are TRBV6-5 and TRBJ2-7; TRBD2 matches 11 bases. There are 14 residues in the CDR3. Germline values: CDR1 MNHEY, CDR2 SVGAGI. Trimming took 8 bases from V and 6 from J; bases not matched to a gene: 9. CDR3 region: CASVPTSGSPEQYF. The CDR3 bases are TGTGCCAGCGTCCCAACTAGCGGGAGCCCCGAGCAGTACTTC.

This chain connects TRBV10-3 to TRBJ2-5; 10 positions match TRBD2. This CDR3 spans 16 amino acids. V was clipped by 3 bases and J by 4 bases; unmatched bases: 8. Germline assignment: CDR1 ENHRY and CDR2 SYGVKD. CDR3 DNA: TGTGCCATCAGTGACCTGCTAGCGGGAGATAGAGAGACCCAGTACTTC. This sequence encodes CAISDLLAGDRETQYF.

The V call is TRBV29-1, the J call TRBJ1-2; tentatively, D is TRBD1 (5 bases). This CDR3 has 12 amino acids. Per the germline V gene, CDR1 is SQVTM and CDR2 is ANQGSEA. Trimming removed 3 bases from V and 2 bases from J, with 7 bases in between. The CDR3 nucleotides are TGCAGCGTTGAGAGACAGAACTATGGCTACACCTTC. This translates into CSVERQNYGYTF.

The chain uses TRBV5-1 and TRBJ2-1; 12 bases map to TRBD2. After removal of 2 bases from V and 7 bases from J, the junction contained 19 bases not matched to a gene. Germline CDR1 SGHRS, CDR2 YFSETQ. This CDR3 is 20 amino acids long. The CDR3 is CASSFIWTSGTLRMKNEQFF. The CDR3 DNA reads as TGCGCCAGCAGCTTTATATGGACTAGCGGGACCCTCCGGATGAAAAATGAGCAGTTCTTC.

This chain joins TRBV13 and TRBJ1-5; possible D gene TRBD1, 5 bases. The ends were cut back, 5 bases at V and 3 bases at J, with 8 bases in the middle. The CDR3 has 13 amino acids. Germline CDR1 PRHDT, CDR2 FYEKMQ (reference sequence). Here the CDR3 reads CASSPGVNQPQHF. DNA for the CDR3: TGTGCCAGCAGCCCGGGGGTCAATCAGCCCCAGCATTTT.

This clone came up a few times. The sample contains more than one DNA sequence encoding this CDR3. The V gene is TRBV6-1, the J gene TRBJ2-5; the match to TRBD2 covers 11 bases. There are 16 residues in the CDR3. CDR1 MNHNS and CDR2 SASEGT come from the germline V gene. The junction had 4 bases not matched to a gene; V was cut back by 2 bases and J by 2 bases. The CDR3 loop reads CASSELAGGPQETQYF. CDR3 DNA: TGTGCCAGCAGTGAATTAGCGGGAGGGCCACAAGAGACCCAGTACTTC.

This chain links TRBV5-1 with TRBJ2-2; a weak D match, TRBD2 (5 bases). This CDR3 has 15 residues. Germline-derived CDR1 and CDR2 are SGHRS and YFSETQ. Trimming removed 6 bases from V and 2 bases from J, with 14 bases in between. The DNA for the CDR3 is TGCGCCAGCAAGAAGTCAGCGGCCAACACCGGGGAGCTGTTTTTT. It encodes CASKKSAANTGELFF.

This clone was counted a single time. V usage is TRBV27 and J usage is TRBJ2-1; D remains ambiguous. The length of the CDR3 is 12 residues. Germline values: CDR1 MNHEY, CDR2 SMNVEV (reference sequence). The V end lost 3 bases, the J end lost 5 bases, and 5 bases lay between the germline ends. The CDR3 sequence: CASSFPNNEQFF. CDR3 bases: TGTGCCAGCAGTTTTCCGAACAATGAGCAGTTCTTC.

The chain carries TRBV5-4 and TRBJ2-7; TRBD2 is a possible D gene (5 bases). The germline gives CDR1 SGHNT, CDR2 YYREEE (reference sequence). The CDR3 length is 12 residues. Trimming removed 4 bases at V and 4 bases at J, with 9 bases between. The DNA for the CDR3 is TGTGCCAGCAGCGTGGGAGTTTACGAGCAGTACTTC. This encodes CASSVGVYEQYF.

J is TRBJ1-3 and V is TRBV7-3, with 10 bases that match TRBD1. The V gene's germline CDR1 is SGHTA and CDR2 FQGTGA. The CDR3 runs to 16 residues. V lost 5 bases and J lost 4; bases outside the gene matches: 8. Here the CDR3 DNA reads TGTGCCAGCAGCCCGACAGGGGGCGCGGCGGGAAACACCATATATTTT. Translation gives CASSPTGGAAGNTIYF.